Presented here are 3 T cell receptor beta chains from one specimen sequenced in a study of T cells in Graves' hyperthyroidism and ophthalmopathy. The CDR3 regions of TCR beta were amplified from RNA transcripts. A first-round RT-PCR of the TCR CDR3 used the HTBI primer set. TCRdb itself ran the multiplex PCR reads through MiXCR, one entry per CDR3 protein. Among hundreds of thousands of distinct CDR3 sequences, approximately 44% were seen once, and the ten largest hold just over 8%. Sequencing used peripheral blood or thyroid tissue (not recorded which). The receptors here all came from a woman aged 18-30 years with Graves' hyperthyroidism.

This chain connects TRBV20-1 to TRBJ1-4; D is perhaps TRBD1 (5 bases). The CDR3 runs 13 residues. Trimming removed 7 bases from V and 4 bases from J, with 13 bases in between. Germline V gene lookup returns CDR1 DFQATT and CDR2 SNEGSKA (reference sequence). The DNA of the CDR3 is TGCAGTGTAAGACAGACCTTTAATGAAAAACTGTTTTTT. This gives the protein CSVRQTFNEKLFF.

This clonotype was detected many times. This chain uses TRBV20-1 with TRBJ1-1, with 7 nucleotides matching TRBD1. J gave up 3 bases and V 3 bases, and 1 base lay outside the gene matches. The CDR3 is 12 amino acids. Germline V gene sequence: CDR1 DFQATT, CDR2 SNEGSKA (reference sequence). CDR3 DNA: TGCAGTGCTAGTACAGGGGACACTGAAGCTTTCTTT. It is translated as CSASTGDTEAFF.

The chain employs TRBV7-3 and TRBJ2-5; D remains unclear. CDR3 length equals 14 residues. CDR1 SGHTA and CDR2 FQGTGA come from the germline V gene. The V gene lost 5 bases and the J gene lost 3 bases, with 13 bases spanning the gap. DNA of the CDR3: TGTGCCAGCAGCCAAAGGGTTCTGGAAGAGACCCAGTACTTC. Translating it yields CASSQRVLEETQYF.